A single sample gave rise to the 28 T cell receptor beta chains below, sequenced in a study of T cell responses to AZD1222 COVID-19 vaccine. Profiling relied on immunoSEQ multiplex PCR, and the TCRdb table lists in-frame clones only, not all of them. This sample has fewer than 70,000 clones; about 80% occur once, and the top ten carry around an eighth. The source material was peripheral blood, sampled 28 days after the second AZD1222 dose. These receptors all stem from an adult who received the AZD1222 COVID-19 vaccine.

The chain combines TRBV11-3 with TRBJ1-1; no clear D gene. This CDR3 has 15 amino acids. Looked up from germline, CDR1 is SGHNT and CDR2 is YENEEA. Trimming took off 5 bases at V and 1 base at J, with 14 bases between the two ends. The CDR3 region is CASSQVGRTNTEAFF. The DNA of the CDR3 is TGTGCCAGCAGCCAGGTTGGACGGACGAACACTGAAGCTTTCTTT.

The rearrangement joins TRBV13 to TRBJ1-4; 7 bases align to TRBD1. The CDR3 covers 15 residues. The V gene's germline CDR1 is PRHDT and CDR2 FYEKMQ (reference sequence). With 6 bases clipped from V and 3 bases from J, the junction kept 7 bases outside the gene matches. CDR3 protein: CASRETGAANEKLFF. The CDR3 DNA reads TGTGCCAGCAGAGAAACAGGGGCGGCTAATGAAAAACTGTTTTTT.

The chain has TRBV7-9 and TRBJ2-5, with D unresolved. The length of the CDR3 is 16 residues. Looked up from germline, CDR1 is SEHNR and CDR2 is FQNEAQ (reference sequence). Trimming shortened V by 0 bases and J by 0 bases, and 11 bases separated the two germline ends. For the CDR3, the DNA is TGTGCCAGCAGCTTAGCGGGTGGGGTTCACCAAGAGACCCAGTACTTC. This gives the protein CASSLAGGVHQETQYF.

The gene calls are TRBV27 and TRBJ2-7; 7 bases are a match to TRBD1. The CDR3 length is 15 residues. CDR1 MNHEY and CDR2 SMNVEV come from the germline V gene (reference sequence). The trim removed 0 bases at V and 1 base at J, leaving 3 bases unmatched. This CDR3 is CASSLSGGLSYEQYF. CDR3 sequence (DNA): TGTGCCAGCAGTTTATCAGGGGGCTTATCCTACGAGCAGTACTTC.

CDR3 in amino acids: CASSVDRDFATQYF. CDR3 DNA sequence: TGTGCCAGCAGCGTGGACAGGGACTTCGCGACCCAGTACTTC. The chain combines TRBV5-5 with TRBJ2-5, with 8 bases fitting TRBD1. The CDR3 is 14 residues long. The germline CDR1 and CDR2 sequences are SGHKS and YYEKEE (reference sequence). J was trimmed by 7 bases and V by 4 bases; bases with no gene match: 9.

The chain has TRBV12-3 or TRBV12-4 and TRBJ2-5, with D unresolved. V was shortened by 6 bases and J by 3 bases, with 11 bases between the two germline ends. CDR3 length equals 13 residues. The CDR3 sequence is CASSYAVKETQYF. CDR3 coding DNA: TGTGCCAGCAGCTACGCAGTTAAAGAGACCCAGTACTTC.

The V and J genes are TRBV5-1 and TRBJ2-7, with D possibly being TRBD2 (6 bases). This CDR3 contains 14 residues. The germline V and J ends were trimmed by 2 bases and 3 bases, with 12 bases remaining between them. The germline gives CDR1 SGHRS, CDR2 YFSETQ. This CDR3 reads CASSFTGGYYEQYF. The CDR3 bases are TGCGCCAGCAGCTTCACCGGGGGTTACTACGAGCAGTACTTC.

The genes are TRBV7-6 and TRBJ2-1; D call uncertain. Deletions cut 5 bases from V and 4 bases from J, with 21 bases between. CDR3 length: 17 amino acids. The germline V gene encodes CDR1 SGHVS and CDR2 FNYEAQ. The CDR3 nucleotides read TGTGCCAGCAGCCCAACAAGTACCTTTTCAAAATACAATGAGCAGTTCTTC. It codes for CASSPTSTFSKYNEQFF.

As to this clone: A read error may produce the germline difference seen at one junction end. This CDR3 reads CASSPLVDVEFDF. DNA for the CDR3: TGTGCCAGCAGCCCCCTGGTGGACGTGGAATTCGACTTC. The J gene is TRBJ1-2, the V gene TRBV7-9; D remains ambiguous. Germline loops: CDR1 SEHNR, CDR2 FQNEAQ (reference sequence). This CDR3 spans 13 amino acids.

The chain uses TRBV3-1 (or the pseudogene TRBV3-2) and TRBJ1-2; TRBD1 might be the D (6 bases). Germline V gives CDR1 LGHDT, CDR2 YNNKEL (reference sequence). V was shortened by 8 bases and J by 4 bases, with 26 bases between the two germline ends. The length of the CDR3 is 17 residues. The CDR3 sequence: CASLGAGGRGDIYGYTF. Here the CDR3 DNA reads TGTGCCAGCTTAGGAGCCGGGGGCAGAGGGGATATCTATGGCTACACCTTC.

This clone was recorded only once. The V call is TRBV5-1, the J call TRBJ1-4; D gene uncertain. Trimming cost V 0 bases and J 0 bases, with 6 bases left between them. Germline assignment: CDR1 SGHRS and CDR2 YFSETQ. This CDR3 region has 15 residues. The CDR3 nucleotides are TGCGCCAGCAGCTTGGAAGGAGCAACTAATGAAAAACTGTTTTTT. Its protein is CASSLEGATNEKLFF.

This rearrangement joins TRBV5-1 to TRBJ1-3; no reliable D call. The V and J ends lost 0 bases and 4 bases respectively, with 11 bases between them. Germline-derived CDR1 and CDR2 are SGHRS and YFSETQ. The CDR3 extends over 15 amino acids. CDR3 residues: CASSLGFGPGNTIYF. Here the CDR3 DNA reads TGCGCCAGCAGCTTGGGATTCGGCCCAGGAAACACCATATATTTT.

DNA for the CDR3: TGTGCCAGCAGCATAGGGCGGGGGGTCGAGCAGTACTTC. Its translation: CASSIGRGVEQYF. V gene TRBV5-6 combines with J gene TRBJ2-7; TRBD2 matches 8 bases. V trimming: 4 bases; J trimming: 6 bases; junction bases outside the gene matches: 6. The CDR3 length is 13 residues. Germline assignment: CDR1 SGHDT and CDR2 YYEEEE. Variable domain in full (rest from reference TRBV5-6 and TRBJ2-7): DAGVTQSPTHLIKTRGQQVTLRCSPKSGHDTVSWYQQALGQGPQFIFQYYEEEERQRGNFPDRFSGHQFPNYSSELNVNALLLGDSALYLCASSIGRGVEQYFGPGTRLTVT.

J is TRBJ2-3 and V is TRBV6-1, with 8 bases identical to TRBD2. The V gene's germline CDR1 is MNHNS and CDR2 SASEGT. There are 19 residues in the CDR3. With V trimmed by 4 bases and J by 0 bases, 15 bases remained unmatched. CDR3 in DNA: TGTGCCAGCAGTGCACGGGGGGGCGGGAGACCCGATAGCACAGATACGCAGTATTTT. Translated, it gives CASSARGGGRPDSTDTQYF.

The genes are TRBV7-9 and TRBJ1-1, with D uncertain. CDR1 and CDR2 from the germline V gene are SEHNR and FQNEAQ (reference sequence). V was cut by 11 bases and J by 1 base, with 23 bases left in between. The CDR3 is made up of 16 amino acids. The CDR3 protein is CALDPADFSPNTEAFF. The CDR3, as DNA: TGTGCCCTCGACCCCGCGGATTTTTCTCCGAACACTGAAGCTTTCTTT.

This chain connects TRBV2 to TRBJ2-3; D remains ambiguous. Looked up from germline, CDR1 is SNHLY and CDR2 is FYNNEI. The ends were cut back, 6 bases at V and 4 bases at J, with 8 bases in the middle. This CDR3 has 12 amino acids. CDR3 DNA: TGTGCCAGCAGCCACCCCGCAGATACGCAGTATTTT. Translation gives CASSHPADTQYF.

The chain combines TRBV5-6 with TRBJ1-2; 7 nucleotides line up with TRBD1. The CDR3 is made up of 14 amino acids. Looked up from germline, CDR1 is SGHDT and CDR2 is YYEEEE. The ends lost 4 bases at V and 3 bases at J; junction bases unmatched: 6. Written as DNA, the CDR3 is TGTGCCAGCAGCCCGACAGGGACGGACTATGGCTACACCTTC. Translating it yields CASSPTGTDYGYTF.

A word on this clone: Mismatch with germline at one junction end may stem from a read error. The chain employs TRBV5-8 and TRBJ1-5, with TRBD1 as a possible D gene (6 bases). CDR1 and CDR2 from the germline V gene are SGHTS and YDEGEE. This CDR3 has 15 amino acids. The CDR3 region is CASTLRGSSNQPQHF. The CDR3 DNA follows: TGTGCGAGCACACTCAGGGGAAGTAGCAATCAGCCCCAGCATTTT. Full variable domain (rest looked up from reference TRBV5-8 and TRBJ1-5): EAGVTQSPTHLIKTRGQQATLRCSPISGHTSVYWYQQALGLGLQFLLWYDEGEERNRGNFPPRFSGRQFPNYSSELNVNALELEDSALYLCASTLRGSSNQPQHFGDGTRLSIL.

The chain links TRBV19 to TRBJ2-7; TRBD1 or TRBD2 may be the D gene (5 bases each). V lost 6 bases and J 1 base, leaving 10 bases between the germline ends. Germline V gene lookup returns CDR1 LNHDA and CDR2 SQIVND (reference sequence). The length of the CDR3 is 13 residues. CDR3: CASSRDGSYEQYF. Here the CDR3 DNA reads TGTGCCAGTAGCAGGGACGGATCCTACGAGCAGTACTTC.

This clone was seen more than once but under ten times. This chain uses TRBV5-1 with TRBJ2-3, with D perhaps matching TRBD2 (6 bases). From germline, CDR1 is SGHRS and CDR2 YFSETQ. This CDR3 comprises 16 residues. V lost 4 bases and J 5 bases, leaving 20 bases between the germline ends. The CDR3 coding sequence is TGCGCCAGCAGCACGAATGGAGGGGATTTCTTAGATACGCAGTATTTT. It specifies CASSTNGGDFLDTQYF.

The chain employs TRBV5-6 and TRBJ2-3; D not resolved. The length of the CDR3 is 16 residues. Trimming cost V 2 bases and J 0 bases, with 13 bases left between them. CDR1 and CDR2 from the germline V gene are SGHDT and YYEEEE. The CDR3 spells CASSFTISPSTDTQYF. As DNA, the CDR3 is TGTGCCAGCAGCTTTACGATCTCCCCTAGCACAGATACGCAGTATTTT.

The chain employs TRBV28 and TRBJ2-7; D unclear. CDR3 length: 12 amino acids. Germline V gives CDR1 MDHEN, CDR2 SYDVKM. The V and J ends lost 5 bases and 1 base respectively, with 6 bases between them. The CDR3 DNA sequence: TGTGCCAGCAGTATATCGTCCTACGAGCAGTACTTC. Its translation is CASSISSYEQYF. The variable domain in full, with the rest retrieved from reference TRBV28 and TRBJ2-7, is DVKVTQSSRYLVKRTGEKVFLECVQDMDHENMFWYRQDPGLGLRLIYFSYDVKMKEKGDIPEGYSVSREKKERFSLILESASTNQTSMYLCASSISSYEQYFGPGTRLTVT.

This clone was recorded once. The chain uses TRBV7-6 and TRBJ2-3; TRBD1 is a possible D gene (6 bases). V gave up 1 base and J gave up 2 bases, with 10 bases separating them. CDR1 SGHVS and CDR2 FNYEAQ come from the germline V gene. The CDR3 is 15 residues long. Here the CDR3 reads CASSLGTEITDTQYF. DNA of the CDR3: TGTGCCAGCAGCTTAGGGACAGAGATCACAGATACGCAGTATTTT.

This clone was found once. The rearrangement links TRBV28 to TRBJ1-1; D is unclear. Germline CDR1 reads MDHEN; CDR2 reads SYDVKM. The V end was cut by 6 bases, the J end by 0 bases, with 8 bases between. This CDR3 comprises 13 residues. CDR3 residues: CASSRSMNTEAFF. Written as DNA, the CDR3 is TGTGCCAGCAGCCGAAGTATGAACACTGAAGCTTTCTTT.

CDR3 bases: TGTGCCAGCAGGGGAGGGTTAACTGGAAACACCATATATTTT. This gives the protein CASRGGLTGNTIYF. The genes are TRBV7-2 and TRBJ1-3; D unclear. V shed 6 bases and J shed 2 bases, with 11 bases lying between them. The CDR3 is 14 residues long. CDR1 SGHTA and CDR2 FQGNSA come from the germline V gene.

The chain combines TRBV7-9 with TRBJ1-2; 9 bases are shared with TRBD1. Germline CDR1 and CDR2: SEHNR and FQNEAQ (reference sequence). Germline trimming cut 10 bases from V and 7 bases from J; bases unmatched to any gene: 13. CDR3 length: 14 amino acids. The CDR3 DNA follows: TGTGCCACTGGCCCGGGACAGGGAGTACGTGGCTACACCTTC. Protein sequence: CATGPGQGVRGYTF. Variable domain in full (rest from reference TRBV7-9 and TRBJ1-2): DTGVSQNPRHKITKRGQNVTFRCDPISEHNRLYWYRQTLGQGPEFLTYFQNEAQLEKSRLLSDRFSAERPKGSFSTLEIQRTEQGDSAMYLCATGPGQGVRGYTFGSGTRLTVV.

The chain is built from TRBV30 and TRBJ2-5; 8 positions agree with TRBD2. This CDR3 is 15 amino acids long. CDR1 and CDR2 from the germline V gene are GTSNPN and SVGIG (reference sequence). J gave up 1 base and V 0 bases, and 4 bases lay outside the gene matches. The CDR3 here is CAWSVPAGVQETQYF. In DNA form, the CDR3 reads TGTGCCTGGAGTGTACCAGCGGGGGTCCAAGAGACCCAGTACTTC. Full variable domain (outside the CDR3, taken from reference TRBV30 and TRBJ2-5): SQTIHQWPATLVQPVGSPLSLECTVEGTSNPNLYWYRQAAGRGLQLLFYSVGIGQISSEVPQNLSASRPQDRQFILSSKKLLLSDSGFYLCAWSVPAGVQETQYFGPGTRLLVL.

The J gene is TRBJ2-5, the V gene TRBV30; TRBD2 is a possible D gene (7 bases). CDR3 length: 12 residues. The germline V gene encodes CDR1 GTSNPN and CDR2 SVGIG (reference sequence). V lost 8 bases and J 5 bases, leaving 15 bases between the germline ends. The CDR3 DNA reads TGTGCCGCTCGCGGGGGCCCGGAGACCCAGTACTTC. It codes for CAARGGPETQYF.